Described below is a single TCR beta chain sequence and its context. The clone's antigen remains unknown. Base quality data are lacking; no much larger clone is found one base away. The data belong to a study of beta chain features in type 1 diabetes (dated by TCRdb to the late 2010s). Some background on the complete study: Patients and healthy donors did not differ in mean age, gender distribution, total cell number or subset yield. A total of 107,917,701 sorted cells were examined across all samples, and the number of cells per subset was strongly correlated with RNA yield. The study compared the TCRB repertoires of sorted circulating CD4+ T cell subsets in recently diagnosed type 1 diabetes patients with those in matched healthy donors. Regulatory and stem cell-like memory subsets were obtained from only 8 patients and about eight healthy donors, while naive and central memory subsets were obtained from all 28 donors. The research as a whole found: Type 1 diabetes patients showed a moderate but significant shortening of TCRB CDR3 length in all four CD4+ subsets. PCR may preferentially amplify shorter templates, but because patient and control samples were amplified and corrected together, any resulting skew would affect both groups equally. HLA sub-analyses involved small numbers of individuals, so any influence of HLA type on TCRB rearrangement remained unresolved. Because cDNA was sequenced instead of genomic DNA, highly expressing activated cells could be over-represented, though the groups showed no difference in activation or CD3 levels. Patients with type 1 diabetes made fewer insertions and deleted more nucleotides at VDJ recombination sites, implying thymic rearrangement abnormalities. The naive, central memory and regulatory TCRB repertoires appeared to resemble one another more closely among patients than among healthy donors.

A single peripheral blood draw of around 0.11 L on average was collected from each donor into heparinised tubes. Using a panel that included CD45RO, CCR7, CD25, CD127, CD95 and CD27, naive, central memory, regulatory and stem cell-like memory CD4+ T cells were sorted on a BD FACSAria II. A purity above 95% was achieved for all sorted populations. PBMCs were isolated right away by Lymphoprep density gradient centrifugation and were stained directly, without culture. Samples were stained and sorted in pairs, with one healthy donor and one patient per experiment, so that batch effects were minimized. Trimming takes 7 bases from V and 5 bases from J, and the germline ends sit 8 bases apart. The CDR3 measures 10 amino acids from cysteine to phenylalanine. Only the CDR3 DNA stays, 30 bases, in frame from base 1. In the germline V gene (reference sequence), CDR1 corresponds to DFQATT and CDR2 to SNEGSKA.

The entire amount of isolated RNA was reverse transcribed using the High Capacity cDNA Reverse Transcription Kit, so the sequenced TCRB transcripts were expressed ones. Naive, central memory and regulatory T cell samples underwent deep immunoSEQ sequencing, averaging around 4 million total reads per sample. Sorted cells were lysed in RLT buffer, and RNA was extracted using DNase-treated RNeasy Micro or Mini kits according to cell number. To prevent cross-contamination, each cell subset was processed individually, whereas patient and healthy donor samples were processed jointly. TCRB sequences were amplified from cDNA with the immunoSEQ multiplex PCR, producing 87-bp fragments spanning the CDR3 region. Sequencing of the amplicons was done on the Illumina HiSeq platform. In the paper's pipeline: PCR bias was computationally corrected using synthetic template baselines, reads within Hamming distance 2 were collapsed, and singletons that could not be merged were discarded. Reads were aligned against IMGT so that V, D and J genes, CDR3 length and insertions or deletions at six rearrangement sites could be assigned. Within each subset, clonotype counts were normalized to sorted cell number, after which true diversity and Gini coefficients were computed with the tcR R package. The overlap coefficient, calculated on TCRB nucleotide sequences, was used to quantify repertoire sharing. Out-of-frame TCRB sequences from naive cells were analyzed as a proxy for the pre-selection repertoire. In TCRdb, the immuneACCESS table is reduced to in-frame sequences with V and J assigned. These tables do not hold every clone; where another copy was compared, an unresolved V gene accounts for under half, and the others remain unexplained. The V and J calls and the clone size are those of that table, but D and trimming were determined from the DNA. The sample table lists 250,000 to 300,000 clones, approximately 25% of them with a count of one. Together, the top ten hold about 0.012% of the sample.

The TCR originated in a woman aged 25 to 39 with type 1 diabetes. The sample consisted of naive CD4+ T cells from blood. Sample cell subset or site, as interpreted from the label and publication: true naive CD4+ T cells. The rearranged segments are TRBV20-1 and TRBJ2-5; matching of 5 bases hints at TRBD2 as the D gene. In nucleotides, the sequence is TGCAGTGTAGGAGGCGAGACCCAGTACTTC. Translated, this gives CSVGGETQYF.